This TCR beta chain stems from a study of T cell clonotyping in hematopoietic cell transplantation. The germline V gene encodes CDR1 MGHRA and CDR2 YSYEKL. Trimming pared 1 base from V and 2 bases from J, leaving 14 bases between. The CDR3 sequence is 16 residues long. By sample share, this clone is large. Produced via immunoSEQ multiplex PCR; TCRdb's table is partial and in-frame only. This sample has about 9,300 clones, with 85% to 90% found just once. J is TRBJ1-1 and V is TRBV4-1, with unresolved D. The receptor comes from a human patient who had an allogeneic stem cell transplant, so the T cells may come from the graft donor. The donor label of this sample is uncertain. Some clones in this sample may be carry-over from other donors' samples. Here the sequenced sample was PBMCs, taken 180 days after allogeneic stem cell transplant. The CDR3 coding sequence is TGCGCCAGCAGCCAAGTAAGGACTAACATTAACACTGAAGCTTTCTTT. This encodes CASSQVRTNINTEAFF.